This T cell receptor beta chain was observed in a study of shared clonotypes between healthy human individuals. Findings and caveats of the study: Non-shared clonotypes were found to have lower generation probabilities than the clonotypes that were shared by all four of the sorted-subset donors.

Adult Caucasians living in Nashville, Tennessee made up all of the donors. Comments on this clone: Antigen: not known.

The CDR3 has 15 amino acids. Germline V lookup: CDR1 WSHSY, CDR2 SAAADI. Losses at the gene ends were 4 bases for V and 7 bases for J; bases not matched to a gene: 7. Each PCR replicate from the sorted subsets contained roughly 210 ng DNA, which is tens of thousands of T cell genomes. The repertoire was sequenced with immunoSEQ multiplex PCR; TCRdb's copy has only in-frame clones and lacks some. The sample carries 2,100,000 or so clones, around 95% recorded once. The TCR was taken from a man aged 18 to 30 in good health. The chain combines TRBV10-2 with TRBJ2-1; 10 positions agree with TRBD2. Sequenced: naive CD4+ T cells sorted from blood. Subset meaning: CD45RA+ positively selected. CDR3 DNA: TGCGCCAGCAGTGTGAGGCTAGCGGGAGTTAATGAGCAGTTCTTC. Amino acids: CASSVRLAGVNEQFF.